The 13 T cell receptor beta chains below all came from one sample that was sequenced in a study of blood T cell repertoires in COVID-19 (dated by TCRdb to about 2020). Library construction relied on the immunoSEQ multiplex PCR assay. TCRdb's version of the immuneACCESS table is confined to in-frame rearrangements and falls short of the full clone set. An unresolved V gene accounts for under half of the shortfall where checked; the remainder is of unknown origin. The table for this sample lists roughly 87,000 clones; approximately 71% of them were counted only once. The ten largest clones take up 4% to 5% of the sample. The sequencing input was peripheral blood. The receptors shown here come from a woman aged 45-65 years with acute or convalescent COVID-19.

The chain recombines TRBV10-3 with TRBJ2-3; no clear D gene. The CDR3 sequence is 14 residues long. Per the germline V gene, CDR1 is ENHRY and CDR2 is SYGVKD. V was shortened by 6 bases and J by 6 bases, with 16 bases between the two germline ends. The CDR3 DNA reads as TGTGCCATCAGGGAACTTTTGGTCGGGGATACGCAGTATTTT. Protein sequence: CAIRELLVGDTQYF.

The V gene is TRBV7-2, the J gene TRBJ1-3; 12 bases align to TRBD1. Germline loops: CDR1 SGHTA, CDR2 FQGNSA. This CDR3 is 15 amino acids long. V was clipped by 5 bases and J by 4 bases; unmatched bases: 3. DNA of the CDR3: TGTGCCAGCAGCCGGGACAGGGGGCGCGGAAACACCATATATTTT. This codes for CASSRDRGRGNTIYF.

V and J are TRBV12-3 or TRBV12-4 and TRBJ2-7; D unclear. Trimming took off 6 bases at V and 6 bases at J, with 15 bases between the two ends. CDR3 length: 13 residues. The CDR3 region is CASSVGRLVEQYF. The CDR3 DNA reads TGTGCCAGCAGCGTTGGGCGCCTGGTCGAGCAGTACTTC.

The gene calls are TRBV2 and TRBJ1-2; 9 bases map to TRBD1. Germline assignment: CDR1 SNHLY and CDR2 FYNNEI. After removal of 3 bases from V and 7 bases from J, the junction contained 9 bases not matched to a gene. CDR3 size: 15 residues. Written as DNA, the CDR3 is TGTGCCAGCAGTGACCTGACAGGGGGAGGATCTGGCTACACCTTC. Protein: CASSDLTGGGSGYTF.

The chain recombines TRBV28 with TRBJ1-5; possible D gene TRBD1, 5 bases. Germline V gene lookup returns CDR1 MDHEN and CDR2 SYDVKM. CDR3 length equals 16 residues. V gave up 6 bases and J gave up 2 bases, with 17 bases separating them. CDR3 coding DNA: TGTGCCAGCAGGGCCCCCGGGGGAGTGGGCAATCAGCCCCAGCATTTT. It encodes CASRAPGGVGNQPQHF.

This sequence joins TRBV3-1 (or the pseudogene TRBV3-2) and TRBJ1-3; 7 positions agree with TRBD1. This CDR3 is 17 amino acids long. CDR1 is LGHDT and CDR2 is YNNKEL in the germline V gene (reference sequence). V lost 2 bases, J lost 0 bases, and 7 bases stayed unmatched. In DNA, the CDR3 is TGTGCCAGCAGCCAACGGGACAGCCCTCGCTCTGGAAACACCATATATTTT. It specifies CASSQRDSPRSGNTIYF.

V usage is TRBV7-7 and J usage is TRBJ2-5, with D possibly TRBD1 on 5 matching bases. The V gene's germline CDR1 is SSHAT and CDR2 FNYEAQ (reference sequence). The CDR3 contains 16 residues. Trimming removed 2 bases at V and 2 bases at J, with 15 bases between. CDR3 nucleotides: TGTGCCAGCAGCTTACAAACAGGCCTCCCTCAAGAGACCCAGTACTTC. Translated: CASSLQTGLPQETQYF.

The CDR3 protein is CASSLLAGTSTDTQYF. CDR3 DNA sequence: TGCGCCAGCAGCTTGCTAGCGGGGACGTCCACAGATACGCAGTATTTT. The chain couples TRBV5-1 to TRBJ2-3, with 9 positions matching TRBD2. The CDR3 is 16 amino acids. Germline V gene data show CDR1 as SGHRS and CDR2 as YFSETQ. Trimming took 1 base from V and 2 from J; bases not matched to a gene: 5.

This CDR3 is CASSSNTGELFF. The CDR3 DNA reads TGTGCCAGCAGCAGTAACACCGGGGAGCTGTTTTTT. V gene TRBV27 combines with J gene TRBJ2-2; D gene unclear. CDR3 length equals 12 residues. Per germline, CDR1 MNHEY and CDR2 SMNVEV (reference sequence). V was shortened by 6 bases and J by 2 bases, with 4 bases between the two germline ends.

This clone was seen once. The chain carries TRBV3-1 (or the pseudogene TRBV3-2) and TRBJ2-7; D is ambiguous. This CDR3 region has 13 residues. Germline assignment: CDR1 LGHDT and CDR2 YNNKEL (reference sequence). The germline V and J ends were trimmed by 1 base and 3 bases, with 7 bases remaining between them. The CDR3 DNA is TGTGCCAGCAGCCAAGCTCTTAACTACGAGCAGTACTTC. Translation gives CASSQALNYEQYF.

The V call is TRBV28, the J call TRBJ1-1, with D possibly being TRBD1 (6 bases). Trimming took off 3 bases at V and 5 bases at J, with 16 bases between the two ends. This CDR3 has 15 amino acids. Germline lookup yields CDR1 MDHEN and CDR2 SYDVKM. The CDR3 bases are TGTGCCAGCAGTTTTAGGGGAGGGGGTTGGACTGAAGCTTTCTTT. Its translation: CASSFRGGGWTEAFF.

The gene calls are TRBV27 and TRBJ1-2; maybe TRBD1 (6 bases). The ends were cut back, 4 bases at V and 4 bases at J, with 10 bases in the middle. Germline CDR1 and CDR2: MNHEY and SMNVEV (reference sequence). The CDR3 is made up of 13 amino acids. The CDR3: CASSSRGAYGYTF. For the CDR3, the DNA is TGTGCCAGCAGTTCCAGGGGCGCCTATGGCTACACCTTC.

V usage is TRBV7-2 and J usage is TRBJ1-4; D is uncertain. The CDR3 extends over 14 amino acids. V gave up 5 bases and J gave up 7 bases, with 14 bases separating them. The germline gives CDR1 SGHTA, CDR2 FQGNSA. The DNA of the CDR3 is TGTGCCAGCAGCCTGATGGGAGGTTCTGAAAAACTGTTTTTT. Its protein is CASSLMGGSEKLFF.